One and the same sample provided the 21 T cell receptor beta chains below, sequenced in a study of OX40 agonist ivuxolimab in advanced cancers. Clones were read by immunoSEQ multiplex PCR, and TCRdb kept only the in-frame ones, dropping some. The sample yields roughly 72,000 clones, over 70% seen once. The input for sequencing was CD4+ or CD8+ T cells sorted from blood, taken in a trial of the OX40 agonist ivuxolimab. The receptors derive from an adult with an advanced solid tumor such as melanoma, head and neck, liver or kidney cancer.

The CDR3 loop is CASTYGTGTSSYNSPLHF. CDR3 coding DNA: TGTGCCAGCACCTACGGGACAGGTACAAGCTCCTATAATTCACCCCTCCACTTT. The chain joins TRBV9 to TRBJ1-6; 8 bases align to TRBD1. CDR1 is SGDLS and CDR2 is YYNGEE in the germline V gene. The CDR3 has 18 residues. The junction had 11 bases not matched to a gene; V was cut back by 6 bases and J by 0 bases.

This sequence joins TRBV18 and TRBJ1-5; 7 positions agree with TRBD1. In germline, CDR1 is KGHSH, CDR2 LQKENI. V lost 6 bases to trimming and J lost 7 bases; unmatched junction nucleotides: 9. CDR3 length: 14 amino acids. The CDR3 DNA follows: TGTGCCAGCTCGGATAGACAGGGACGGCAGCCCCAGCATTTT. It translates to CASSDRQGRQPQHF.

The J gene is TRBJ2-3, the V gene TRBV25-1; 7 bases agree with TRBD2. In germline, CDR1 is MGHDK, CDR2 SYGVNS. Trimming at V came to 2 bases and at J to 1 base, leaving 0 bases not matched to a gene. This CDR3 comprises 14 residues. The CDR3 is CASSEAGGTDTQYF. The CDR3 DNA is TGTGCCAGCAGTGAAGCGGGGGGCACAGATACGCAGTATTTT.

The chain recombines TRBV30 with TRBJ1-3, with D uncertain. The germline V gene has CDR1 GTSNPN and CDR2 SVGIG (reference sequence). V was clipped by 0 bases and J by 11 bases, with 14 bases between them. This CDR3 is built from 13 residues. DNA for the CDR3: TGTGCCTGGAGTGTATTGCTGGAACTGGCCATATATTTT. Translated, it gives CAWSVLLELAIYF.

The chain recombines TRBV18 with TRBJ2-3; D not resolved. The CDR3 spans 13 residues. Germline CDR1 is KGHSH and CDR2 is LQKENI. V was pared by 2 bases and J by 4 bases, with 7 bases between. The CDR3 loop reads CASSPKGPDTQYF. CDR3 DNA: TGTGCCAGCTCACCAAAGGGCCCAGATACGCAGTATTTT.

The rearrangement joins TRBV7-9 to TRBJ1-2, with a possible D match to TRBD1 (6 bases). CDR1 is SEHNR, CDR2 FQNEAQ, per germline (reference sequence). The V gene lost 3 bases and the J gene lost 4 bases, with 12 bases spanning the gap. This CDR3 region has 14 residues. Here the CDR3 reads CASSLFGTPYGYTF. DNA of the CDR3: TGTGCCAGCAGCTTGTTCGGGACACCCTATGGCTACACCTTC.

The chain has TRBV6-5 and TRBJ1-1; D is undetermined. Germline CDR1 and CDR2: MNHEY and SVGAGI. The CDR3 is 14 residues long. V gave up 4 bases and J gave up 3 bases, with 12 bases separating them. CDR3 residues: CASSSTAGYTEAFF. The CDR3 DNA sequence: TGTGCCAGCAGTTCCACGGCGGGGTACACTGAAGCTTTCTTT.

This clone has a single count. V usage is TRBV5-4 and J usage is TRBJ1-6, with 10 bases that match TRBD1. The V and J ends lost 4 bases and 6 bases, in that order; junction bases with no gene match: 7. Germline assignment: CDR1 SGHNT and CDR2 YYREEE (reference sequence). This CDR3 region has 16 residues. For the CDR3, the DNA is TGTGCCAGCAGCCCCAGGACAGGGGGTGGTAATTCACCCCTCCACTTT. Amino acid sequence: CASSPRTGGGNSPLHF.

V usage is TRBV7-6 and J usage is TRBJ2-3; TRBD1 or TRBD2 may be the D gene (5 bases each). The CDR3 is 14 residues long. V lost 5 bases and J lost 4, with 13 bases in between. Per germline, CDR1 SGHVS and CDR2 FNYEAQ. The CDR3: CASSGRPGPDTQYF. The DNA of the CDR3 is TGTGCCAGCAGCGGGCGGCCGGGGCCAGATACGCAGTATTTT.

The chain uses TRBV14 and TRBJ1-6, with TRBD1 matching 8 bases. V shed 6 bases, J shed 7 bases, and the junction held 2 bases outside the gene matches. Germline V gene sequence: CDR1 SGHDN, CDR2 FVKESK. This CDR3 contains 13 residues. This chain's CDR3 is CASRGQENSPLHF. In DNA form, the CDR3 reads TGTGCCAGCAGGGGACAGGAGAATTCACCCCTCCACTTT.

This rearrangement joins TRBV5-4 to TRBJ2-5, with D unclear. The CDR3 is made up of 12 amino acids. The V gene lost 4 bases and the J gene lost 4 bases, with 8 bases spanning the gap. Germline CDR1 reads SGHNT; CDR2 reads YYREEE (reference sequence). CDR3 sequence reads: CASSGPGETQYF. Written as DNA, the CDR3 is TGTGCCAGCAGCGGCCCCGGAGAGACCCAGTACTTC.

The chain uses TRBV9 and TRBJ2-3, with TRBD2 matching over 7 bases. The CDR3 spans 14 residues. The V segment lost 5 bases and the J segment 3 bases; nucleotides outside the gene matches: 6. The germline gives CDR1 SGDLS, CDR2 YYNGEE. CDR3 nucleotides: TGTGCCAGCAGAGCTCGGGAGGCGACAGATACGCAGTATTTT. Its translation is CASRAREATDTQYF. Together with reference TRBV9 and TRBJ2-3, the CDR3 gives the full variable domain: DSGVTQTPKHLITATGQRVTLRCSPRSGDLSVYWYQQSLDQGLQFLIQYYNGEERAKGNILERFSAQQFPDLHSELNLSSLELGDSALYFCASRAREATDTQYFGPGTRLTVL.

The chain recombines TRBV11-2 with TRBJ2-7; D ambiguous. The germline V gene has CDR1 SGHAT and CDR2 FQNNGV. There are 12 residues in the CDR3. The V end was cut by 6 bases, the J end by 0 bases, with 6 bases between. CDR3 DNA sequence: TGTGCCAGCAGTCTGAGCTCCTACGAGCAGTACTTC. Translation gives CASSLSSYEQYF.

This chain links TRBV19 with TRBJ2-7; 7 bases are shared with TRBD2. Germline V gene sequence: CDR1 LNHDA, CDR2 SQIVND (reference sequence). Losses at the gene ends were 2 bases for V and 0 bases for J; bases not matched to a gene: 4. This CDR3 has 15 residues. The CDR3 bases are TGTGCCAGTAGTATATCTCAGCGGGGCTCCTACGAGCAGTACTTC. This sequence encodes CASSISQRGSYEQYF.

The chain recombines TRBV19 with TRBJ2-1; no definite D call. The CDR3 is 17 amino acids. Looked up from germline, CDR1 is LNHDA and CDR2 is SQIVND (reference sequence). With 6 bases removed from V and 0 bases from J, the gap between germline ends came to 18 bases. CDR3 coding DNA: TGTGCCAGTAGCCCCACCGCCCAGGTGTTCTCCTACAATGAGCAGTTCTTC. This gives the protein CASSPTAQVFSYNEQFF.

J is TRBJ2-7 and V is TRBV30; D remains ambiguous. The CDR3 covers 13 residues. V was shortened by 4 bases and J by 0 bases, with 10 bases between the two germline ends. Germline V gene lookup returns CDR1 GTSNPN and CDR2 SVGIG (reference sequence). CDR3 bases: TGTGCCTGGACTTCCTTGCGCTCCTACGAGCAGTACTTC. Residues: CAWTSLRSYEQYF.

The chain is built from TRBV9 and TRBJ2-6, with D possibly matching TRBD1 (6 bases). The CDR3 is 16 residues long. CDR1 is SGDLS and CDR2 is YYNGEE in the germline V gene. V was clipped by 5 bases and J by 1 base, with 13 bases between them. Written as DNA, the CDR3 is TGTGCCAGCAGTGCAACAGGGTATTCTGGGGCCAACGTCCTGACTTTC. It encodes CASSATGYSGANVLTF.

The rearrangement joins TRBV29-1 to TRBJ2-1; TRBD1 matches 8 bases. V was clipped by 7 bases and J by 8 bases; unmatched bases: 16. Germline CDR1 reads SQVTM; CDR2 reads ANQGSEA. The CDR3 extends over 15 amino acids. CDR3 coding DNA: TGCAGCGCCAAAGCCCGTTCGACAGGGGAATATGAGCAGTTCTTC. Protein sequence: CSAKARSTGEYEQFF.

The chain is built from TRBV18 and TRBJ2-3, with 8 bases matching TRBD2. The CDR3 is 16 residues long. Germline V gene lookup returns CDR1 KGHSH and CDR2 LQKENI. V trimming: 2 bases; J trimming: 6 bases; junction bases outside the gene matches: 10. The CDR3 nucleotides read TGTGCCAGCTCACCATCAGCGGGGGATGGAGGGGATACGCAGTATTTT. This translates into CASSPSAGDGGDTQYF. Complete variable domain (other parts from reference TRBV18 and TRBJ2-3): NAGVMQNPRHLVRRRGQEARLRCSPMKGHSHVYWYRQLPEEGLKFMVYLQKENIIDESGMPKERFSAEFPKEGPSILRIQQVVRGDSAAYFCASSPSAGDGGDTQYFGPGTRLTVL.

The CDR3 region is CASSTRPQFQETQYF. In DNA form, the CDR3 reads TGTGCCAGCAGCACCCGACCCCAATTTCAAGAGACCCAGTACTTC. The rearrangement joins TRBV9 to TRBJ2-5; D call uncertain. The ends were cut back, 4 bases at V and 2 bases at J, with 15 bases in the middle. Germline CDR1 is SGDLS and CDR2 is YYNGEE. The length of the CDR3 is 15 residues.

The chain has TRBV6-5 and TRBJ1-5; TRBD1 agrees at 7 bases. The V segment lost 6 bases and the J segment 5 bases; nucleotides outside the gene matches: 10. The CDR3 totals 15 residues. Germline V gives CDR1 MNHEY, CDR2 SVGAGI. The CDR3 nucleotides read TGTGCCAGCAGACTATCCCGGGACAGCTATCAGCCCCAGCATTTT. This sequence encodes CASRLSRDSYQPQHF.